One sample yielded the 26 T cell receptor beta chains listed below, sequenced in a study. From the RT-PCR reads, TCRdb called clonotypes with MiXCR, one entry per CDR3 protein. The sample records around 700,000 distinct CDR3 sequences, about 14% being singletons. The sequencing input was memory CD4+ T cells from blood. The receptors were sampled from a female donor in good health, serving as a healthy control.

This clonotype was observed a handful of times. This chain joins TRBV7-8 and TRBJ2-1; the D gene is possibly TRBD1 (8 bases). V gave up 5 bases and J gave up 3 bases, with 17 bases separating them. CDR1 and CDR2 (germline): SGHVS, FQNEAQ. CDR3 length: 16 amino acids. Here the CDR3 reads CASSQGASGVYNEQFF. CDR3 nucleotide sequence: TGTGCCAGCAGCCAGGGGGCTAGCGGAGTCTACAATGAGCAGTTCTTC.

This clonotype was observed a handful of times. The CDR3 region is CATSRDLAGSDTQYF. The CDR3 coding sequence is TGTGCCACCAGCAGAGATCTTGCGGGGTCAGATACGCAGTATTTT. The rearrangement links TRBV15 to TRBJ2-3; tentative D call: TRBD2 (6 bases). Germline V lookup: CDR1 LNHNV, CDR2 YYDKDF (reference sequence). This CDR3 contains 15 residues. Between the trimmed V and J ends, which lost 0 bases and 4 bases, there was a span of 11 bases.

The chain couples TRBV20-1 to TRBJ2-2; TRBD1 matches at 10 bases. Germline values: CDR1 DFQATT, CDR2 SNEGSKA (reference sequence). Trimming removed 3 bases from V and 4 bases from J; junction bases left unmatched: 5. CDR3 length: 15 amino acids. The CDR3 DNA reads TGCAGTGCTAGGGGGAGGGACAGGGGCACCGGGGAGCTGTTTTTT. Protein sequence: CSARGRDRGTGELFF.

In this sample, this clonotype turned up a few times. The V call is TRBV20-1, the J call TRBJ2-7; TRBD1 or TRBD2 may be the D gene (7 bases each). The CDR3 loop spans 16 amino acids. Germline V gene data show CDR1 as DFQATT and CDR2 as SNEGSKA (reference sequence). V dropped 5 bases and J dropped 6 bases, with 26 bases sitting between them. The CDR3 sequence: CSASRMGGGDGGEQYF. DNA of the CDR3: TGCAGTGCTTCCAGAATGGGAGGGGGCGATGGAGGCGAGCAGTACTTC.

The CDR3 sequence is CASINRVWVGSYNEQFF. The CDR3 DNA sequence: TGTGCCAGCATTAATCGAGTTTGGGTAGGGTCCTACAATGAGCAGTTCTTC. The V and J genes are TRBV28 and TRBJ2-1; D unclear. V gave up 7 bases and J gave up 1 base, with 20 bases separating them. CDR1 MDHEN and CDR2 SYDVKM come from the germline V gene. The CDR3 loop spans 17 amino acids.

This clonotype has just a few counts. The V and J genes are TRBV20-1 and TRBJ2-5; D uncertain. CDR1 and CDR2 (germline): DFQATT, SNEGSKA (reference sequence). The CDR3 is made up of 13 amino acids. Deletions cut 7 bases from V and 5 bases from J, with 17 bases between. CDR3 residues: CSERARLGETQYF. The CDR3 DNA reads as TGCAGTGAGAGAGCCCGCCTGGGGGAGACCCAGTACTTC.

The CDR3 is CASSLRDIGNEQFF. As DNA, the CDR3 is TGTGCCAGCAGTCTACGGGACATCGGCAATGAGCAGTTCTTC. This chain joins TRBV27 and TRBJ2-1; TRBD1 might be the D (6 bases). Trimming shortened V by 5 bases and J by 6 bases, and 14 bases separated the two germline ends. The CDR3 loop spans 14 amino acids. The germline CDR1 and CDR2 sequences are MNHEY and SMNVEV (reference sequence).

In this sample, this clonotype turned up a few times. This chain connects TRBV6-2 or TRBV6-3 to TRBJ2-7, with 7 bases that match TRBD1. Germline loops: CDR1 MNHEY, CDR2 SVGEGT. J gave up 2 bases and V 8 bases, and 0 bases lay outside the gene matches. The CDR3 extends over 11 amino acids. CDR3 loop: CASGTAYEQYF. The DNA of the CDR3 is TGTGCCAGCGGGACAGCCTACGAGCAGTACTTC.

This chain uses TRBV20-1 with TRBJ1-1, with TRBD1 matching 9 bases. V gave up 3 bases and J gave up 4 bases; unmatched junction bases: 12. The CDR3 totals 16 residues. The germline gives CDR1 DFQATT, CDR2 SNEGSKA (reference sequence). The CDR3 bases are TGCAGTGCTAGTGGAGGGGACAGGGAAGAGGGCACTGAAGCTTTCTTT. Translating gives CSASGGDREEGTEAFF.

Many counts were recorded for this clonotype. The chain carries TRBV6-1 and TRBJ2-3; D tentatively fits TRBD1 or TRBD2 (5 bases each). Germline CDR1 MNHNS, CDR2 SASEGT. V lost 8 bases to trimming and J lost 2 bases, with 17 bases between them. This CDR3 region has 15 residues. CDR3 amino acids: CASEGLRSFTDTQYF. CDR3 bases: TGTGCCAGCGAGGGGCTGAGGTCGTTCACAGATACGCAGTATTTT.

This clonotype showed up just once. The rearrangement uses TRBV5-1 and TRBJ2-3; 10 bases align to TRBD2. Germline assignment: CDR1 SGHRS and CDR2 YFSETQ. The CDR3 consists of 17 residues. Trimming removed 4 bases from V and 3 bases from J; junction bases left unmatched: 11. The chain's CDR3 is CASSPTSSGSPTDTQYF. CDR3 in DNA: TGCGCCAGCAGCCCCACCTCTAGCGGGAGCCCGACAGATACGCAGTATTTT.

V usage is TRBV7-9 and J usage is TRBJ2-7; TRBD1 aligns across 8 bases. The CDR3 is 15 residues long. J gave up 3 bases and V 2 bases, and 6 bases lay outside the gene matches. Germline loops: CDR1 SEHNR, CDR2 FQNEAQ (reference sequence). The DNA of the CDR3 is TGTGCCAGCAGCTTATCCCAGGGGGCCAACTACGAGCAGTACTTC. It yields the protein CASSLSQGANYEQYF. Full variable domain (outside the CDR3, taken from reference TRBV7-9 and TRBJ2-7): DTGVSQNPRHKITKRGQNVTFRCDPISEHNRLYWYRQTLGQGPEFLTYFQNEAQLEKSRLLSDRFSAERPKGSFSTLEIQRTEQGDSAMYLCASSLSQGANYEQYFGPGTRLTVT.

This clonotype was seen a few times. This chain uses TRBV7-2 with TRBJ1-5, with a weak D call TRBD1 (5 bases). Trimming took 3 bases from V and 3 from J, leaving 15 bases between them. Germline V lookup: CDR1 SGHTA, CDR2 FQGNSA. The CDR3 spans 16 residues. CDR3 in amino acids: CASSFHGRADNQPQHF. The CDR3 nucleotides are TGTGCCAGCAGCTTTCACGGCAGGGCAGACAATCAGCCCCAGCATTTT.

Here the CDR3 DNA reads TGTGCCAGCAGTGAGTCGGGGTTTGGAAACGGGGAGCTGTTTTTT. Its translation: CASSESGFGNGELFF. The chain employs TRBV2 and TRBJ2-2, with a possible D match to TRBD2 (5 bases). Germline CDR1 and CDR2: SNHLY and FYNNEI. Trimming pared 3 bases from V and 7 bases from J, leaving 15 bases between. CDR3 length: 15 residues.

The chain links TRBV29-1 to TRBJ1-3; no firm D call. Germline V gives CDR1 SQVTM, CDR2 ANQGSEA. The V gene lost 6 bases and the J gene lost 8 bases, with 20 bases spanning the gap. The CDR3 has 14 amino acids. The CDR3 region has the DNA TGCAGCGTGATGTCTGGTACCAGTGGCTACACCATATATTTT. This codes for CSVMSGTSGYTIYF.

The rearrangement joins TRBV28 to TRBJ1-1, with D unresolved. This CDR3 comprises 12 residues. CDR1 MDHEN and CDR2 SYDVKM come from the germline V gene. The V end lost 5 bases, the J end lost 10 bases, and 14 bases lay between the germline ends. The CDR3 protein is CASSPDQSRAFF. The CDR3, as DNA: TGTGCCAGCAGTCCTGACCAGTCTAGAGCTTTCTTT.

This clonotype was picked up a small number of times. V is TRBV5-1 and J is TRBJ2-7; unclear D gene. The germline V gene has CDR1 SGHRS and CDR2 YFSETQ. V lost 0 bases to trimming and J lost 2 bases, with 12 bases between them. The CDR3 totals 15 residues. CDR3 coding DNA: TGCGCCAGCAGCTTGGATTCTCGGGCAGCCTACGAGCAGTACTTC. This sequence encodes CASSLDSRAAYEQYF.

The chain links TRBV6-1 to TRBJ1-5; D possibly corresponds to TRBD1 (5 bases). CDR1 and CDR2 from the germline V gene are MNHNS and SASEGT. V lost 4 bases and J 0 bases, leaving 10 bases between the germline ends. The CDR3 has 15 amino acids. This CDR3 reads CASSGQINSNQPQHF. The DNA for the CDR3 is TGTGCCAGCAGTGGACAGATAAATAGCAATCAGCCCCAGCATTTT.

The chain carries TRBV28 and TRBJ2-7; 8 bases are a match to TRBD2. The V gene's germline CDR1 is MDHEN and CDR2 SYDVKM. V gave up 3 bases and J gave up 9 bases; unmatched junction bases: 31. This CDR3 spans 21 amino acids. CDR3 nucleotide sequence: TGTGCCAGCAGTTTCGTCCTAGCGGGCCAACCTTATTACGTGCGGGGACTGAGGCAGTACTTC. It is translated as CASSFVLAGQPYYVRGLRQYF.

In this sample, this clonotype turned up many times. Its ends do not fully match the called genes, so a read error is possible. This chain uses TRBV5-1 with TRBJ1-1; no definite D call. Germline V gene lookup returns CDR1 SGHRS and CDR2 YFSETQ. This CDR3 is built from 13 residues. The CDR3 DNA reads TGTGCCAGCAGTTTCGAGGGATCGACTGAAGCTTTCTTT. Translating gives CASSFEGSTEAFF.

This clonotype has a single count. The V and J genes are TRBV20-1 and TRBJ1-4; TRBD1 agrees at 8 bases. V was pared by 5 bases and J by 0 bases, with 8 bases of the junction left unmatched. CDR3 length equals 16 residues. Germline loops: CDR1 DFQATT, CDR2 SNEGSKA (reference sequence). The CDR3, as DNA: TGCAGTGCTCTTCCCGGGACAGGCCCAACTAATGAAAAACTGTTTTTT. Residues: CSALPGTGPTNEKLFF.

The rearrangement uses TRBV4-1 and TRBJ1-4, with D possibly TRBD1 on 5 matching bases. From germline, CDR1 is MGHRA and CDR2 YSYEKL. The CDR3 has 15 residues. The V and J ends lost 1 base and 0 bases respectively, with 6 bases between them. The chain's CDR3 is CASSQGGATNEKLFF. The CDR3 DNA is TGCGCCAGCAGCCAAGGGGGGGCAACTAATGAAAAACTGTTTTTT.

This rearrangement joins TRBV6-5 to TRBJ1-2; no definite D call. The CDR3 has 14 amino acids. V lost 0 bases, J lost 5 bases, and 10 bases lay in between. The germline CDR1 and CDR2 sequences are MNHEY and SVGAGI. The CDR3 loop is CASSYSVSLYGYTF. The DNA of the CDR3 is TGTGCCAGCAGTTACTCGGTCTCCTTATATGGCTACACCTTC.

The CDR3 loop is CASTRFYEQYF. CDR3 in DNA: TGTGCCAGCACCCGATTCTACGAGCAGTACTTC. The chain is built from TRBV2 and TRBJ2-7; no definite D call. V shed 7 bases and J shed 3 bases, with 7 bases lying between them. The CDR3 spans 11 residues. The germline V gene encodes CDR1 SNHLY and CDR2 FYNNEI.

This clonotype was counted at least ten times. The chain links TRBV27 to TRBJ1-1, with D unclear. In germline, CDR1 is MNHEY, CDR2 SMNVEV (reference sequence). The ends were cut back, 3 bases at V and 5 bases at J, with 13 bases in the middle. The CDR3 consists of 14 residues. The CDR3 DNA follows: TGTGCCAGCAGTTTGACCCGGATGGAGACTGAAGCTTTCTTT. Translated, it gives CASSLTRMETEAFF.

The V call is TRBV6-5, the J call TRBJ1-1, with 9 bases lining up with TRBD1. The junction had 8 bases not matched to a gene; V was cut back by 4 bases and J by 8 bases. There are 14 residues in the CDR3. Germline CDR1 MNHEY, CDR2 SVGAGI. The CDR3 sequence: CASSSGQGLLEAFF. The CDR3 DNA follows: TGTGCCAGCAGTTCGGGACAGGGTCTGTTAGAAGCTTTCTTT.